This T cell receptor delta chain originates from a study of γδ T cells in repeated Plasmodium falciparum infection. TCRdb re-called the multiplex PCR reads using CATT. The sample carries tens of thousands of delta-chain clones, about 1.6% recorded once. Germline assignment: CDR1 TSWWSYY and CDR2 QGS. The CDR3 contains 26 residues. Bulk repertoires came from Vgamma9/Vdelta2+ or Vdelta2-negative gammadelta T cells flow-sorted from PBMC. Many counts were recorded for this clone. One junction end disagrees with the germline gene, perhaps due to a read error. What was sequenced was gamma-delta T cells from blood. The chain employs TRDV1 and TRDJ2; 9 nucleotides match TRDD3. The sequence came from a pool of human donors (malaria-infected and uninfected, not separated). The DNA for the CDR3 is TGTGCTCTTGGGGAACTAGCGCTTCCTATGAAGCTGGGGGATTCTCCTTCCTTAGCTTTGATAGCACAACTCTTCTTT. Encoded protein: CALGELALPMKLGDSPSLALIAQLFF.